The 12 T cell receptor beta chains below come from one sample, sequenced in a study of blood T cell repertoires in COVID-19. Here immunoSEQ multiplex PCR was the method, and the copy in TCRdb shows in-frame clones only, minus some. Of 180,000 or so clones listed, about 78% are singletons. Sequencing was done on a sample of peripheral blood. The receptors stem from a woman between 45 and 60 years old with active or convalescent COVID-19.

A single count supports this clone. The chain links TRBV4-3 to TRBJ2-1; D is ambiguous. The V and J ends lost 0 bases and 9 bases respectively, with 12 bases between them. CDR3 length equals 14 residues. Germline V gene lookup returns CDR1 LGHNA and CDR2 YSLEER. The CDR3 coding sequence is TGCGCCAGCAGCCAAGAGAACATAGCCGCTGAGCAGTTCTTC. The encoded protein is CASSQENIAAEQFF.

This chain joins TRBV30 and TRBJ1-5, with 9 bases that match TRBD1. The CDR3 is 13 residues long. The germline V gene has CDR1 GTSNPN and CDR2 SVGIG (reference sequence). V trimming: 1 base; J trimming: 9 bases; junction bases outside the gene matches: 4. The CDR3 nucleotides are TGTGCCTGGAGTGACAGGGGGCAAGGGCCCCAGCATTTT. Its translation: CAWSDRGQGPQHF.

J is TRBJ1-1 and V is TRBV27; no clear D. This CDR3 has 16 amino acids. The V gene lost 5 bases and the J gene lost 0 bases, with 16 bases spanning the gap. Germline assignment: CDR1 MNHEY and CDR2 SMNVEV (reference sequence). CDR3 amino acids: CASSQTVPRVNTEAFF. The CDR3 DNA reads TGTGCCAGCAGTCAGACGGTACCCCGGGTGAACACTGAAGCTTTCTTT.

The CDR3 loop reads CASRAAGGHYNEQFF. CDR3 DNA sequence: TGTGCCAGCAGGGCAGCGGGGGGCCACTACAATGAGCAGTTCTTC. V is TRBV27 and J is TRBJ2-1; 9 bases fit TRBD2. The V gene's germline CDR1 is MNHEY and CDR2 SMNVEV (reference sequence). J lost 3 bases, V lost 6 bases, and 6 bases had no gene match. This CDR3 is 15 amino acids long.

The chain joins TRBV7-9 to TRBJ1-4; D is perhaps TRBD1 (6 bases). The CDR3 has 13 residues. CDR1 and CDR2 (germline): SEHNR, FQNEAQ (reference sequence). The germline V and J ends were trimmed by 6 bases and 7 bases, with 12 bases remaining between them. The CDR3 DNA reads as TGTGCCAGCAGAGGGGGACGAGGTGAAAAACTGTTTTTT. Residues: CASRGGRGEKLFF.

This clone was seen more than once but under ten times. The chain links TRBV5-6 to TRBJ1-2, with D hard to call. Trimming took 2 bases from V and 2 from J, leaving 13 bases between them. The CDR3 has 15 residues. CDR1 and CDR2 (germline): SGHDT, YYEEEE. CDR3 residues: CASSFLGAGNYGYTF. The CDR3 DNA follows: TGTGCCAGCAGCTTCTTGGGTGCGGGGAACTATGGCTACACCTTC.

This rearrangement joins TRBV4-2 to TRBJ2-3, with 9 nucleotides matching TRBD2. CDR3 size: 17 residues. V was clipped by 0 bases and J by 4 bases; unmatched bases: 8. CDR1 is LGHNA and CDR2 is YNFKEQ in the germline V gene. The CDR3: CASSQEAGASGADTQYF. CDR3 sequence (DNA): TGTGCCAGCAGCCAAGAGGCAGGGGCTAGCGGGGCAGATACGCAGTATTTT.

The chain's CDR3 is CASSPGGIGNTIYF. CDR3 nucleotide sequence: TGTGCCAGCAGCCCAGGGGGCATAGGAAACACCATATATTTT. V is TRBV25-1 and J is TRBJ1-3, with 8 bases aligning to TRBD1. The CDR3 spans 14 residues. V gave up 6 bases and J gave up 4 bases; unmatched junction bases: 5. Germline V gene sequence: CDR1 MGHDK, CDR2 SYGVNS.

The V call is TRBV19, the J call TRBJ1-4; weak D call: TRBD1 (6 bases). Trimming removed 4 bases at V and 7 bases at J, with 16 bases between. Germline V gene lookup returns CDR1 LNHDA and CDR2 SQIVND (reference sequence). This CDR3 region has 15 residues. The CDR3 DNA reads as TGTGCCAGTAGTAGCCCCAGGGGAGAGAGTGAAAAACTGTTTTTT. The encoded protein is CASSSPRGESEKLFF.

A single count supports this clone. The CDR3 loop reads CASSLAGAGTDTQYF. The CDR3 DNA is TGCGCCAGCAGCCTAGCGGGAGCTGGCACAGATACGCAGTATTTT. The chain uses TRBV5-1 and TRBJ2-3, with 10 bases that match TRBD2. V was pared by 4 bases and J by 1 base, with 3 bases of the junction left unmatched. This CDR3 is 15 amino acids long. Germline CDR1 and CDR2: SGHRS and YFSETQ.

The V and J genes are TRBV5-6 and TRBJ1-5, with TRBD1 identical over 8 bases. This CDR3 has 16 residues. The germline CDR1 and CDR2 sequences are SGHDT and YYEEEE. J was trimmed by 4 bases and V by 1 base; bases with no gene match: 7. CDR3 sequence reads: CASSLFVQGGNQPQHF. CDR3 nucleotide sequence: TGTGCCAGCAGCTTGTTCGTACAGGGGGGTAATCAGCCCCAGCATTTT.

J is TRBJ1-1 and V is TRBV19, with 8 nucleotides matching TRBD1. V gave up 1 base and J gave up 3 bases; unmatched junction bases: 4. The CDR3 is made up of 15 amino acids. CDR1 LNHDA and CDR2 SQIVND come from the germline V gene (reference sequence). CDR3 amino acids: CASSIATTGDTEAFF. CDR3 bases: TGTGCCAGTAGTATAGCCACGACAGGGGACACTGAAGCTTTCTTT.